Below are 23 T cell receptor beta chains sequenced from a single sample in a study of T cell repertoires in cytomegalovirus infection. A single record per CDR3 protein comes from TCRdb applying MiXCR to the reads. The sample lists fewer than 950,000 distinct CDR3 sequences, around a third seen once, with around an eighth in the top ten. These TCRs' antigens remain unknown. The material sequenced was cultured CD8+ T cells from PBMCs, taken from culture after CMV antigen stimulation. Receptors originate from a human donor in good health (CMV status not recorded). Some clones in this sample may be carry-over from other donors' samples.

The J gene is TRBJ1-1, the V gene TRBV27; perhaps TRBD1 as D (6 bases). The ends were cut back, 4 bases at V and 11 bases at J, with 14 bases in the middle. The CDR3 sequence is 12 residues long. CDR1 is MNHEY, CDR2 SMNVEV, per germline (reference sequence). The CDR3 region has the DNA TGTGCCAGCAGTTCCGGGGGCGCGGCCGCTTTCTTT. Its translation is CASSSGGAAAFF.

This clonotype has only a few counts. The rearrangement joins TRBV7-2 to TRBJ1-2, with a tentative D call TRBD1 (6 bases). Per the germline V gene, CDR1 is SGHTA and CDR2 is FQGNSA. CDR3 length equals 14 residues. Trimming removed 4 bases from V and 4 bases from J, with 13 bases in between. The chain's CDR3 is CASSSGGGAYGYTF. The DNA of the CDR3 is TGTGCCAGCAGCTCGGGGGGGGGGGCCTATGGCTACACCTTC.

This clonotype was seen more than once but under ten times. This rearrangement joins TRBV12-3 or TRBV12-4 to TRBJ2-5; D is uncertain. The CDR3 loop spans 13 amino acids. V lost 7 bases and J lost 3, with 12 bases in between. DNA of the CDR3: TGTGCCAGCAACCTGGACGGAGAAGAGACCCAGTACTTC. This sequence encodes CASNLDGEETQYF.

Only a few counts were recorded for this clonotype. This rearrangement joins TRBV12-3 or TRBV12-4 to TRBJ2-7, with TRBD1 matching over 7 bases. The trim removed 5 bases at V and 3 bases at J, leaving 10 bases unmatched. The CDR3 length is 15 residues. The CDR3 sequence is CASSISGTAIYEQYF. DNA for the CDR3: TGTGCCAGCAGTATATCCGGGACAGCTATCTACGAGCAGTACTTC.

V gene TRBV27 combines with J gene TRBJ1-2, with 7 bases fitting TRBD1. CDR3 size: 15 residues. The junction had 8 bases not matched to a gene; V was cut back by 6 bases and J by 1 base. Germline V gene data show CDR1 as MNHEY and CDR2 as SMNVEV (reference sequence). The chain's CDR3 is CASSQTGVGNYGYTF. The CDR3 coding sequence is TGTGCCAGCAGCCAAACAGGGGTTGGTAACTATGGCTACACCTTC.

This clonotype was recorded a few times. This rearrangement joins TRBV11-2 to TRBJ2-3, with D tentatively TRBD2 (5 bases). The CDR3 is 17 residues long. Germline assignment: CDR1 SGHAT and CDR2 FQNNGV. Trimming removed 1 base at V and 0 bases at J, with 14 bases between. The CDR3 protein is CASSLVTTVPSTDTQYF. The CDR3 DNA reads TGTGCCAGCAGCTTAGTGACTACAGTTCCTAGCACAGATACGCAGTATTTT.

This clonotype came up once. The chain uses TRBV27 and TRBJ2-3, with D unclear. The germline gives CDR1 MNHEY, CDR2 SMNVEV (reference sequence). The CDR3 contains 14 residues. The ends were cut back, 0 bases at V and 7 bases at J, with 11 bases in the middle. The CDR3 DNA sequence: TGTGCCAGCAGTTTATCCTCACCTTGGAATACGCAGTATTTT. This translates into CASSLSSPWNTQYF.

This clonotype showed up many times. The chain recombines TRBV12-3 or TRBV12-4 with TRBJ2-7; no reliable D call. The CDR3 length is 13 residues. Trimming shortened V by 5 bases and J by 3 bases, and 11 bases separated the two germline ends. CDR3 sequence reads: CASSKGLGYEQYV. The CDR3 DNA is TGTGCCAGCAGTAAGGGTTTGGGCTACGAGCAGTACGTC.

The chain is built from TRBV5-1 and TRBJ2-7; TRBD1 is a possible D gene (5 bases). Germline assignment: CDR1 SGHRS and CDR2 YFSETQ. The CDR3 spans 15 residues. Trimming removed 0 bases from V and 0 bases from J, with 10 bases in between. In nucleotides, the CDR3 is TGCGCCAGCAGCTTGGGGTCACAGGCCTCCTACGAGCAGTACTTC. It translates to CASSLGSQASYEQYF.

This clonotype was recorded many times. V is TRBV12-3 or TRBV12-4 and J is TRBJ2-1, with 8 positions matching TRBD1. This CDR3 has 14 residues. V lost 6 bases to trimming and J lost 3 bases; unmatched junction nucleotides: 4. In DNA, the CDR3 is TGTGCCAGCAGCGACAGGGGTTTCTACAATGAGCAGTTCTTC. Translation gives CASSDRGFYNEQFF.

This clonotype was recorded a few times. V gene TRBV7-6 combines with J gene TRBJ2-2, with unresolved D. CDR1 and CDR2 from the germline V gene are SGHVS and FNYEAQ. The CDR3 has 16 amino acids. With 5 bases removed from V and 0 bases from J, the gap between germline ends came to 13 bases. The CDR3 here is CASSPWTEPNTGELFF. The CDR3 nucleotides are TGTGCCAGCAGCCCATGGACGGAACCGAACACCGGGGAGCTGTTTTTT.

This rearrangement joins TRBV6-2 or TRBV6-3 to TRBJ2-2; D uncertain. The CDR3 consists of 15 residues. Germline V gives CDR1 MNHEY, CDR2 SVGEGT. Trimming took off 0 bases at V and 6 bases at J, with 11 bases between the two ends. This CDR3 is CASSYSERRAGELFF. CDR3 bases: TGTGCCAGCAGTTACTCGGAGCGTCGAGCCGGGGAGCTGTTTTTT.

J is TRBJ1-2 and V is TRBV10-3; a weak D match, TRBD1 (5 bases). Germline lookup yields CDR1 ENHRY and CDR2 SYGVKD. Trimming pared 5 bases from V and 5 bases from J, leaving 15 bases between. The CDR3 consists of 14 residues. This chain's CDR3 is CAISQPGGGYGYTF. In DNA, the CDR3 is TGTGCCATCAGTCAACCCGGGGGAGGGTATGGCTACACCTTC.

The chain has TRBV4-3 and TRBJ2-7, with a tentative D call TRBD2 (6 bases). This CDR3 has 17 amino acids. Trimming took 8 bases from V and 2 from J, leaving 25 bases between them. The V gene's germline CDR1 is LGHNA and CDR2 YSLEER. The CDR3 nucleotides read TGCGCCAGCTGCCGACTAGTGGGTACGACTTCTCCCTACGAGCAGTACTTC. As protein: CASCRLVGTTSPYEQYF.

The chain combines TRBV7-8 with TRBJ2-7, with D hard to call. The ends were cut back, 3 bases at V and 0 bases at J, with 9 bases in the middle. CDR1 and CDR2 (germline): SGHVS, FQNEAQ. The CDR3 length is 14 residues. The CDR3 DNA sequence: TGTGCCAGCAGCTTGAATCTCCGCTCCTACGAGCAGTACTTC. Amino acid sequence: CASSLNLRSYEQYF.

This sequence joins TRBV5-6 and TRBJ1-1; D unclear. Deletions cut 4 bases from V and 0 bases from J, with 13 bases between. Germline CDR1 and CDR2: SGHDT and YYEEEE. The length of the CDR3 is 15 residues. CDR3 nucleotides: TGTGCCAGCAGCATCGCCTCTCGGCTGAACACTGAAGCTTTCTTT. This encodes CASSIASRLNTEAFF.

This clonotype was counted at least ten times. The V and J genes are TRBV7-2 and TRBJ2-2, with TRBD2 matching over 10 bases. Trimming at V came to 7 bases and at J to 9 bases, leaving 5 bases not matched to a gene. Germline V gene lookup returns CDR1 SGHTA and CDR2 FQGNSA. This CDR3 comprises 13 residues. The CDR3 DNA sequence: TGTGCCAGCACCCTTAGCGGGGGGAGGGAGCTGTTTTTT. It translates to CASTLSGGRELFF.

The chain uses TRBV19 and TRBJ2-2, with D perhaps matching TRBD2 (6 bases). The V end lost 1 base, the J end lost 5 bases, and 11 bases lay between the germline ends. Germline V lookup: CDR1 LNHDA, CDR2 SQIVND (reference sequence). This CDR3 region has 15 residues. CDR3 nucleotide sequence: TGTGCCAGTAGTATAGCCGGGACTTCAACCGGGGAGCTGTTTTTT. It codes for CASSIAGTSTGELFF.

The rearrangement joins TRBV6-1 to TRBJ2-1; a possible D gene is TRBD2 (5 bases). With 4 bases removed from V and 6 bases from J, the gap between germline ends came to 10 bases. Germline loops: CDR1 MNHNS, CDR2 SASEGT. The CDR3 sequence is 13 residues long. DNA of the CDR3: TGTGCCAGCAGTGGCCCCCGGGGCAATGAGCAGTTCTTC. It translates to CASSGPRGNEQFF.

CDR3 sequence: CASSQGGQVYGYTF. The CDR3 bases are TGTGCCAGCAGCCAGGGGGGGCAAGTCTATGGCTACACCTTC. J is TRBJ1-2 and V is TRBV7-9, with 7 bases identical to TRBD1. This CDR3 has 14 amino acids. The germline gives CDR1 SEHNR, CDR2 FQNEAQ (reference sequence). The V gene end was trimmed by 5 bases and the J gene end by 4 bases; junction bases not matched to a gene: 7. The variable domain in full, completed from reference TRBV7-9 and TRBJ1-2, reads DTGVSQNPRHKITKRGQNVTFRCDPISEHNRLYWYRQTLGQGPEFLTYFQNEAQLEKSRLLSDRFSAERPKGSFSTLEIQRTEQGDSAMYLCASSQGGQVYGYTFGSGTRLTVV.

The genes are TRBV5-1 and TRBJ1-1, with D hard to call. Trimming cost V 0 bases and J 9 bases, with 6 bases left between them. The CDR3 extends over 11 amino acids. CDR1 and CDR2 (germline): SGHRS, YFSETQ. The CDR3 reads CASSLGLKAFF. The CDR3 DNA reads TGCGCCAGCAGCTTGGGTTTAAAAGCTTTCTTT.

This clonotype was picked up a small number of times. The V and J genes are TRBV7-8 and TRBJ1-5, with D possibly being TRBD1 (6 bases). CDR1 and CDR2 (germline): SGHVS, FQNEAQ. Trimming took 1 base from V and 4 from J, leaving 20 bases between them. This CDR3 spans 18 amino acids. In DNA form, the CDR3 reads TGTGCCAGCAGCTTAGGTCTGGACAGACAGGTTACGAATCAGCCCCAGCATTTT. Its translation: CASSLGLDRQVTNQPQHF.

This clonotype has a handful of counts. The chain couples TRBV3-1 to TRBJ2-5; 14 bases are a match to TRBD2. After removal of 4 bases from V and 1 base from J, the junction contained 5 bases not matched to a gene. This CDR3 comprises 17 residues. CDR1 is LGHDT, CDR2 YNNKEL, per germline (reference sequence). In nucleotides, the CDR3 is TGTGCCAGCAGCCCGGGACTAGCGGGGGTGCTCCAAGAGACCCAGTACTTC. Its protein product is CASSPGLAGVLQETQYF.